This is a list of T cell receptor beta chains from one sample in a study of blood T cells in healthy people across ages. One entry per CDR3 protein, called by TCRdb with MiXCR from the 5' RACE reads. There are roughly 1.4 million distinct CDR3 sequences in the sample; roughly 60% occur only once, and under 8.5% lies in the top ten. The source material was blood. The source of these receptors is a man between 18 and 35 years old in good health. CDR3s include the opening cysteine and the closing phenylalanine or tryptophan. D genes are given only for firm matches. Some rows have no size entry. The others give once, few or many, or a class for an expanded clone.

v_call	d_call	clone_size	j_call	cdr3_aa	cdr3_nt
TRBV7-7	TRBD2	.	TRBJ2-2	CASSLEVAGNTGELFF	TGTGCCAGCAGCTTAGAAGTAGCGGGGAACACCGGGGAGCTGTTTTTT
TRBV2	TRBD2	few	TRBJ2-1	CASTGWIAGDNEQFF	TGTGCCAGCACAGGGTGGATAGCGGGGGACAATGAGCAGTTCTTC
TRBV21-1	.	once	TRBJ2-7	CASRPDRVNEQYF	TGTGCCAGCAGGCCCGACAGGGTGAACGAGCAGTACTTC
TRBV7-2	.	.	TRBJ2-2	CASSLGGGGPRGELFF	TGTGCCAGCAGCTTGGGAGGGGGAGGGCCTCGCGGGGAGCTGTTTTTT
TRBV12-3/TRBV12-4	.	.	TRBJ1-2	CASSLLGGRDNGYTF	TGTGCCAGCAGTTTACTTGGGGGCAGAGATAACGGCTACACCTTC
TRBV5-1	.	.	TRBJ2-7	CTSSWATGNSYEQYF	TGCACCAGCAGCTGGGCAACAGGGAACTCCTACGAGCAGTACTTC
TRBV4-1	.	few	TRBJ1-6	CASSQDIEGSNSPLHF	TGCGCCAGCAGCCAAGATATAGAAGGGTCGAATTCACCCCTCCACTTT
TRBV20-1	.	.	TRBJ1-2	CSGEQYGYTF	TGCAGTGGGGAACAATATGGCTACACCTTC
TRBV25-1	.	few	TRBJ2-2	CASSDKWGQGNTGELFF	TGTGCCAGCAGTGACAAGTGGGGGCAGGGGAACACCGGGGAGCTGTTTTTT
TRBV29-1	.	.	TRBJ2-1	CSVGPIWDQETQFF	TGCAGCGTTGGCCCCATATGGGACCAAGAGACCCAGTTCTTC